The TCR beta chain under discussion was sequenced for a study of blood T cell repertoires in COVID-19. The CDR3 covers 17 residues. Germline V gene lookup returns CDR1 MGHDK and CDR2 SYGVNS. V dropped 7 bases and J dropped 4; count of bases not matched to a gene: 16. The authors' processing: Reference gene primers were amplified, and this amplification served to estimate nucleated cell counts. Profiled with immunoSEQ multiplex PCR; TCRdb holds only in-frame clones, not every one. The V and J calls and the clone size are those of that table, but D and trimming were determined from the DNA. The repertoire holds about 53,000 clones, with roughly four fifths as singletons.

The V call is TRBV25-1, the J call TRBJ2-1; 7 bases are shared with TRBD2. This TCR came from a human donor in a cohort sampled during active COVID-19. Sequencing was performed on peripheral blood. CDR3 amino acids: CASTPRPGGVKYNEQFF. As DNA, the CDR3 is TGTGCCAGCACCCCCCGCCCTGGGGGGGTGAAGTACAATGAGCAGTTCTTC.